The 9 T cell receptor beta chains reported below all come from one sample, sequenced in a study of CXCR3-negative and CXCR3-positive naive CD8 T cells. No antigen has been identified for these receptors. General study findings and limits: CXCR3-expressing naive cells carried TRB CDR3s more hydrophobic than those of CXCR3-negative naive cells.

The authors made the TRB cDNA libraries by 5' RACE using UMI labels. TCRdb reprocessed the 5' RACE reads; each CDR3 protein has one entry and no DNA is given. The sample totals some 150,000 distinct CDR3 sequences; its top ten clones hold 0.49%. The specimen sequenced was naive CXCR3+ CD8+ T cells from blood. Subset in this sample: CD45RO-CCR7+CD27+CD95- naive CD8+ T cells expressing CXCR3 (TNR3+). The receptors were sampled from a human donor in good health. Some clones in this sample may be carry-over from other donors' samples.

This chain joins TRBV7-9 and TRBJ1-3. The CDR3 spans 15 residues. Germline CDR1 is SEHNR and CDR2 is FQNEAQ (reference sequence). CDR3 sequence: CASSQVLGSGNTIYF.

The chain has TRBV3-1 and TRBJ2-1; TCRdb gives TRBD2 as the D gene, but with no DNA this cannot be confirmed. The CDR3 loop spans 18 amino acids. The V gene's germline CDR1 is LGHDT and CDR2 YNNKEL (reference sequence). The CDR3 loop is CASSQGTSGGGIYNEQFF.

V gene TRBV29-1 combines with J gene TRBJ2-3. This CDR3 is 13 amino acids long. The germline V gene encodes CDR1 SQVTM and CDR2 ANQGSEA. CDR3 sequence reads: CSVDGSLGDTQYF.

This chain's CDR3 is CASSSYQEADTQYF. The chain carries TRBV27 and TRBJ2-3; the TRBD2 assignment by TCRdb is unverifiable without DNA. Germline-derived CDR1 and CDR2 are MNHEY and SMNVEV (reference sequence). The CDR3 runs 14 residues.

CDR3 sequence reads: CASSLAWTGSNTGELFF. The chain uses TRBV28 and TRBJ2-2; TCRdb returns TRBD1, unconfirmable since there is no DNA. CDR1 is MDHEN, CDR2 SYDVKM, per germline. The CDR3 has 17 amino acids.

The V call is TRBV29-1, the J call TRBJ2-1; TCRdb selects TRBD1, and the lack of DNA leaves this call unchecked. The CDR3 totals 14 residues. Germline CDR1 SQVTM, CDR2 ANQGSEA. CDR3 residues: CSAPTGHPYNEQFF.

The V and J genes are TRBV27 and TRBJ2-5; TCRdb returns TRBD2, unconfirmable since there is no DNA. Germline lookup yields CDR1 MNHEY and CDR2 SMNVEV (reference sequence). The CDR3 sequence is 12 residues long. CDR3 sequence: CASSFIGHTQYF.

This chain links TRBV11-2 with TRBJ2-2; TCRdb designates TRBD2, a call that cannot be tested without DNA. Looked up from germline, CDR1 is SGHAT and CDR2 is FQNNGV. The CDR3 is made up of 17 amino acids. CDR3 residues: CASSQTSGGANTGELFF.

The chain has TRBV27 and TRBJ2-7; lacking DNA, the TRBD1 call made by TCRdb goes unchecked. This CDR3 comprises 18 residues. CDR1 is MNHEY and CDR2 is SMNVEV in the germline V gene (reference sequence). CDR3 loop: CASSYTSSTGGPGDEQYF.